Here is one T cell receptor beta chain with its context. This sample stems from a study of blood T cell repertoires in COVID-19. As for the study in general: Spain, Italy and the United States supplied samples that represented acute and convalescent COVID-19.

CDR3 size: 12 residues. Per the germline V gene, CDR1 is SQVTM and CDR2 is ANQGSEA. V was trimmed by 6 bases and J by 7 bases, leaving 15 bases between them. Libraries were prepared by immunoSEQ multiplex PCR; TCRdb keeps only in-frame clonotypes and omits some of them. The table lists hundreds of thousands of clones, roughly 85% of them singletons. Recruitment covered roughly 22 US areas and drew participants whose ages spanned roughly 18 to 100 years. Individuals in the exposed group had encountered a COVID-19 case within 2 weeks preceding study entry. The sequenced material came from PBMCs or T cells enriched from blood (not recorded which). The chain recombines TRBV29-1 with TRBJ1-1, with D perhaps TRBD1 (5 bases). The sequence was collected from a woman aged 45 to 65 who had been exposed to COVID-19. CDR3 residues: CSVRGSESEAFF. CDR3 bases: TGCAGCGTCCGGGGGTCCGAGAGTGAAGCTTTCTTT.